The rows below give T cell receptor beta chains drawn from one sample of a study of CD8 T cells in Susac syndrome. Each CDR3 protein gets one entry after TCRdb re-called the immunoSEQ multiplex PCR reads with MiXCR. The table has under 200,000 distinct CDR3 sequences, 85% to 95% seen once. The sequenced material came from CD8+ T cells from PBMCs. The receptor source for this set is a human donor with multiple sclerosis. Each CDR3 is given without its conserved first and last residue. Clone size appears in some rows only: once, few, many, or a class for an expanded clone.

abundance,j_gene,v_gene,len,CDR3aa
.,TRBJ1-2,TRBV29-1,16,SVEDFGTGLRLSYGYT
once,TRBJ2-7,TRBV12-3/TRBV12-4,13,ASRPSFHPSYEQY
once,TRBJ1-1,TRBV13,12,ASSPQNGDTEAF
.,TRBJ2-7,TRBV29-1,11,SAEDEAGYEQY
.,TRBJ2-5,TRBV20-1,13,SATPRGPGEETQY
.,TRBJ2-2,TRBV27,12,ASSIVWNTGELF
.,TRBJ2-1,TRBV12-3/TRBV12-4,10,ASSFTKVEQF
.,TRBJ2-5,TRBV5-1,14,ASSPQVAGGLETQY
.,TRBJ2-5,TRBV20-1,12,SASSIREQETQY
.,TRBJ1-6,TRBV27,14,ASSPGRGRGDSPLH